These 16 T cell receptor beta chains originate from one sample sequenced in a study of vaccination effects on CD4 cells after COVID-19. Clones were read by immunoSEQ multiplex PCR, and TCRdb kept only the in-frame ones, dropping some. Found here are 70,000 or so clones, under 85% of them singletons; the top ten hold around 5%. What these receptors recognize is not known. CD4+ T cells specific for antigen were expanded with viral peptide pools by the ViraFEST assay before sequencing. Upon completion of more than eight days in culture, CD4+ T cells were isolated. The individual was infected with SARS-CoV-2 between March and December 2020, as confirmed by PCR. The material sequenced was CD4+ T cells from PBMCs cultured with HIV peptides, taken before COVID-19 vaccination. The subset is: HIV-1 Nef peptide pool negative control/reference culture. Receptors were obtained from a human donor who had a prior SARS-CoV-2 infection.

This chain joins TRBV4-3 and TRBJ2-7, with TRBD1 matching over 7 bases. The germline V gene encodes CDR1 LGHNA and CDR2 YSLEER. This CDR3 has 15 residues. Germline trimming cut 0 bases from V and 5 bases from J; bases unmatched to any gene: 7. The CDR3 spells CASSQDPWTGDEQYF. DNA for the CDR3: TGCGCCAGCAGCCAAGACCCCTGGACAGGCGACGAGCAGTACTTC.

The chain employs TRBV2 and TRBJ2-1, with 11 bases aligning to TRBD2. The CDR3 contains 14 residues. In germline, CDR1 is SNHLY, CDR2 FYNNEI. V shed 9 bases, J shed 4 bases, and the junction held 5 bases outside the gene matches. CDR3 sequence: CASSGTSGYNEQFF. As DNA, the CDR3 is TGTGCCAGTAGCGGGACTAGCGGTTACAATGAGCAGTTCTTC. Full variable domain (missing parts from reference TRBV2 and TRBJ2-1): EPEVTQTPSHQVTQMGQEVILRCVPISNHLYFYWYRQILGQKVEFLVSFYNNEISEKSEIFDDQFSVERPDGSNFTLKIRSTKLEDSAMYFCASSGTSGYNEQFFGPGTRLTVL.

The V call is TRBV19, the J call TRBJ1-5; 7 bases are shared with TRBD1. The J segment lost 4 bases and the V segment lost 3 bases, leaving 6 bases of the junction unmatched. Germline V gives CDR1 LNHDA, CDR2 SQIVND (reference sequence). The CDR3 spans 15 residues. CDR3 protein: CASSIVAGGNQPQHF. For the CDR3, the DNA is TGTGCCAGTAGTATTGTCGCAGGGGGTAATCAGCCCCAGCATTTT.

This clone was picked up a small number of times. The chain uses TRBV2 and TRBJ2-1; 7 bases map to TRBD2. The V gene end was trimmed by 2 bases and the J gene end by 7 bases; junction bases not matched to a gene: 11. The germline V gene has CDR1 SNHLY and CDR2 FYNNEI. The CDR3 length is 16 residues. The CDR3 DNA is TGTGCCAGCAGTGAACTGCTCGGACTAGTGAGTAATGAGCAGTTCTTC. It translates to CASSELLGLVSNEQFF.

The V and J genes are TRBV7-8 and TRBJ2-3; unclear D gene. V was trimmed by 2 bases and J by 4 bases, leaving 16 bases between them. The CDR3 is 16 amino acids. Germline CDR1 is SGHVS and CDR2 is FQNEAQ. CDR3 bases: TGTGCCAGCAGCTTAAGGGTTCGGGTAGGGCCAGATACGCAGTATTTT. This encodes CASSLRVRVGPDTQYF.

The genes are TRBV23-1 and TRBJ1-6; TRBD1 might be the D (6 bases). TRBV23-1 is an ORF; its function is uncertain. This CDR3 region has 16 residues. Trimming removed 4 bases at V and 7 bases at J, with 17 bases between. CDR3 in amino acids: CASSLPRQVSNSPLHF. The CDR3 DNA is TGCGCCAGCAGTCTGCCGCGACAGGTGTCAAATTCACCCCTCCACTTT.

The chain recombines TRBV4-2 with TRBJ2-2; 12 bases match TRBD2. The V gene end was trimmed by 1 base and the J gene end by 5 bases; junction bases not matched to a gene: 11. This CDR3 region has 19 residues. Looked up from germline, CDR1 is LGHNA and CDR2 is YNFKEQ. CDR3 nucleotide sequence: TGTGCCAGCAGCCAAGCCCCAACGACTAGCGGGAGATTTACCGGGGAGCTGTTTTTT. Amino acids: CASSQAPTTSGRFTGELFF.

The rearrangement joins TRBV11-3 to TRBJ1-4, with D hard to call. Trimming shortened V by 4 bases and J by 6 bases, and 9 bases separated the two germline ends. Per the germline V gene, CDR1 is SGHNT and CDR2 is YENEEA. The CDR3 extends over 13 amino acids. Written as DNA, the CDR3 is TGTGCCAGCAGCTCCCTCGAGGATGAAAAACTGTTTTTT. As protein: CASSSLEDEKLFF.

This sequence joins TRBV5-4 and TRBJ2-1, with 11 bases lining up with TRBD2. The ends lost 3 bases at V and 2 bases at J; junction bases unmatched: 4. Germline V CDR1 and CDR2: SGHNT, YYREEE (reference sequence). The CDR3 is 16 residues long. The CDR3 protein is CASSSATSGTYNEQFF. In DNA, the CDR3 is TGTGCCAGCAGCTCGGCGACTAGCGGGACCTACAATGAGCAGTTCTTC.

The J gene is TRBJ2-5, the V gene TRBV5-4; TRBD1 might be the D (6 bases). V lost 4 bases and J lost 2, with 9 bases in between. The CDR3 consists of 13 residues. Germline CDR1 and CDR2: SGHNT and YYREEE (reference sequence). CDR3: CASSPTGQETQYF. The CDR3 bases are TGTGCCAGCAGCCCGACAGGACAAGAGACCCAGTACTTC. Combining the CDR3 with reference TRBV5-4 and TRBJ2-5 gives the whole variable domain ETGVTQSPTHLIKTRGQQVTLRCSSQSGHNTVSWYQQALGQGPQFIFQYYREEENGRGNFPPRFSGLQFPNYSSELNVNALELDDSALYLCASSPTGQETQYFGPGTRLLVL.

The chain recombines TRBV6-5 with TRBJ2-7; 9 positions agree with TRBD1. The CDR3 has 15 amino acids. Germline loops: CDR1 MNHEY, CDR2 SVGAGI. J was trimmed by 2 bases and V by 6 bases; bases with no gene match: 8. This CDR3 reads CASRQGGQGTYEQYF. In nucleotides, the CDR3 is TGTGCCAGCAGACAGGGGGGACAGGGTACCTACGAGCAGTACTTC.

The CDR3 spells CASSALAGTYNEQFF. Here the CDR3 DNA reads TGTGCCAGCAGCGCACTAGCGGGGACCTACAATGAGCAGTTCTTC. The chain uses TRBV7-3 and TRBJ2-1; 10 bases line up with TRBD2. Germline V gives CDR1 SGHTA, CDR2 FQGTGA. CDR3 length: 15 amino acids. V was clipped by 5 bases and J by 2 bases; unmatched bases: 3.

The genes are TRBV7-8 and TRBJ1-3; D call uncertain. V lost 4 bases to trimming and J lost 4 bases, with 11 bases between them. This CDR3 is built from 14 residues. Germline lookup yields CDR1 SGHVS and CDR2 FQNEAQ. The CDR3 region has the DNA TGTGCCAGCAGCTCAGTAGCCCTCGGAAACACCATATATTTT. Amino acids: CASSSVALGNTIYF.

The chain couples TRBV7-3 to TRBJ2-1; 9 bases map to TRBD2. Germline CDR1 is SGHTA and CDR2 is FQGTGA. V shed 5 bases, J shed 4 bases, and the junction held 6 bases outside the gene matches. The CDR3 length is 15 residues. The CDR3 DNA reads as TGTGCCAGCAGCCGTAGCGGGGGATCATACAATGAGCAGTTCTTC. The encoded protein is CASSRSGGSYNEQFF.

The CDR3 spells CASSHQRGAYNEQFF. CDR3 DNA: TGCGCCAGCAGCCACCAGCGGGGCGCCTACAATGAGCAGTTCTTC. The V call is TRBV5-1, the J call TRBJ2-1; the match to TRBD2 covers 7 bases. Trimming cost V 4 bases and J 2 bases; bases outside gene matches: 6. This CDR3 region has 15 residues. CDR1 is SGHRS, CDR2 YFSETQ, per germline.

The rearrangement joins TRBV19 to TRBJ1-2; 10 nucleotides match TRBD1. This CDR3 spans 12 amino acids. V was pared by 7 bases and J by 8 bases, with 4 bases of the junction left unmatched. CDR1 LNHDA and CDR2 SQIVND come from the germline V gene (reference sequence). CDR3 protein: CASTRDRGGYTF. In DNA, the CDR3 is TGTGCCAGTACCAGGGACAGGGGCGGCTACACCTTC.